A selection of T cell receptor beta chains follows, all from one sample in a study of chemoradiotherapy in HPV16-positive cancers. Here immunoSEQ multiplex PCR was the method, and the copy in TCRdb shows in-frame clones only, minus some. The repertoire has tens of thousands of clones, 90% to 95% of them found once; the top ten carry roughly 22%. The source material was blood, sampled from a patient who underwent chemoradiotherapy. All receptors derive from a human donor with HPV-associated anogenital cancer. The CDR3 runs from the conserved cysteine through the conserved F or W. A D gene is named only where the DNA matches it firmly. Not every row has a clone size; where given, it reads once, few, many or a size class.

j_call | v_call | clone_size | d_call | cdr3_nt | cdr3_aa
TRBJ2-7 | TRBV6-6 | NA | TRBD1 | TGTGCCAGCAGTTACTATGGGACAGGGATCTCCTACGAGCAGTACTTC | CASSYYGTGISYEQYF
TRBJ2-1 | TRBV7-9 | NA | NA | TGTGCCAGCAGCTTACTCGGGGGAAACGAGCAGTTCTTC | CASSLLGGNEQFF
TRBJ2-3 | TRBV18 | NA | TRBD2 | TGTGCCAGCTCACCATTAGCGGGGGGTTTCGATACGCAGTATTTT | CASSPLAGGFDTQYF
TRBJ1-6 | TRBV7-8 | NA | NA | TGTGCCAGCAGCTTAGAGGGGAATTTTAATTCACCCCTCCACTTT | CASSLEGNFNSPLHF
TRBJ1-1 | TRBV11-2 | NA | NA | TGTGCCAGCAGCTTAGGCCAGGACCGGGCTTTCTTT | CASSLGQDRAFF
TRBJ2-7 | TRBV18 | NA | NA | TGTGCCAGCTCACCAAGAACCCGGGACACTACTGTCGAGCAGTACTTC | CASSPRTRDTTVEQYF
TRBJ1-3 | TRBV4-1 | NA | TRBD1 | TGCGCCAGCAGCCAAGAGGTTGGACAGGGGCCTAACTCCTCTCCAAACACCATATATTTT | CASSQEVGQGPNSSPNTIYF
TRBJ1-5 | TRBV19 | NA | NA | TGTGCCAGTAGTTCCAGCATTAATCAGCCCCAGCATTTT | CASSSSINQPQHF
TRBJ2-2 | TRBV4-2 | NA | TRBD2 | TGTGCCAGCAGCCAAGAAGGAGGGGCTAGCGGGACCAACACCGGGGAGCTGTTTTTT | CASSQEGGASGTNTGELFF
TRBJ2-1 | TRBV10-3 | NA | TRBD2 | TGTGCCATCACTGCTAGCGGGAGCGATGAGCAGTTCTTC | CAITASGSDEQFF
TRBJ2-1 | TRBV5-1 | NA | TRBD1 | TGCGCCAGCAGCGAGGACAGGGTCGGCAATGAGCAGTTCTTC | CASSEDRVGNEQFF
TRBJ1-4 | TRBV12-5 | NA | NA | TGTGCTAGTGGTTTGGATCCGGGGCACCCAACTAATGAAAAACTGTTTTTT | CASGLDPGHPTNEKLFF
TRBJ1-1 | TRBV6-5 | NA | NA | TGTGCCAGCAGCCCGTACCGGGGTAGTGGGGGTGAAGCTTTCTTT | CASSPYRGSGGEAFF
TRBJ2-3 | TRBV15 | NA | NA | TGTGCCACCAGCAAAGGGGAAGGTGGAGGGGCAGATACGCAGTATTTT | CATSKGEGGGADTQYF
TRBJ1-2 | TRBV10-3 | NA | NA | TGTGCCATCAGTGGTGGTGAACGGGGTGTTGGGCATGGCTACACCTTC | CAISGGERGVGHGYTF
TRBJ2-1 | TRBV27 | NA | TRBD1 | TGTGCCAGCAGACCGGGACAGGGGGCCTACAATGAGCAGTTCTTC | CASRPGQGAYNEQFF
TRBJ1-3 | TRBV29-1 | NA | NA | TGCAGCGTTGAGGAACAACGGGACTATACCATATATTTT | CSVEEQRDYTIYF
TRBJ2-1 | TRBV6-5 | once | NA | TGTGCCAGCAGTCTTCGGACTATGGGCAATGAGCAGTTCTTC | CASSLRTMGNEQFF
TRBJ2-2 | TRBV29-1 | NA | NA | TGCAGCGCGGGCGGGGAAGGGCAGGTCTCGAACACCGGGGAGCTGTTTTTT | CSAGGEGQVSNTGELFF
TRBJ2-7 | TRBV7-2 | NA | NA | TGTGCCAGCAGCTTCTGGACTAGAGGGGGCTGGGATCGCGAGCAGTACTTC | CASSFWTRGGWDREQYF
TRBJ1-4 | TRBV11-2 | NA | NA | TGTGCCAGCAGCACAGATGGGAGCCGGGGTGAAAAACTGTTTTTT | CASSTDGSRGEKLFF
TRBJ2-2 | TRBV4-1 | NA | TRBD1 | TGCGCCAGCAGCCAAGGACCGGGACAGGATATGCACACCGGGGAGCTGTTTTTT | CASSQGPGQDMHTGELFF
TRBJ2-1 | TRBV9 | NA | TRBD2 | TGTGCCAGCAGCGTAGACCCCGGGAGGGCCTTGTGGGTTGACTACAATGAGCAGTTCTTC | CASSVDPGRALWVDYNEQFF
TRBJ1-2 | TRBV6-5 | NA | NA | TGTGCCAGCAGTTACTCCAGTTGGGTAGGGGGCTACACCTTC | CASSYSSWVGGYTF